The clone carrying this TCR beta chain has just a few counts. This entry is derived from a study of blood T cells in healthy people across ages. With a J-beta primer mix and a sample-barcoded 5' primer, a second PCR ran roughly 6 to 12 cycles. Via MiXCR, TCRdb re-called the 5' RACE reads, giving one row per CDR3 protein. The data show more than 500,000 distinct CDR3 sequences, with approximately 25% seen just once and roughly 20% held by the top ten. V lost 0 bases to trimming and J lost 4 bases, with 12 bases between them. The CDR3 has 15 residues. CDR1 and CDR2 from the germline V gene are SGHTA and FQGNSA.

The receptor's source is a woman aged 70-85 years in good health. The chain combines TRBV7-2 with TRBJ2-5, with a tentative D call TRBD1 (6 bases). The source material was blood. The CDR3 DNA reads TGTGCCAGCAGCTTAGCCCTGGCCAGGGGAGAGACCCAGTACTTC. Amino acid sequence: CASSLALARGETQYF. The whole variable domain, filled in from reference TRBV7-2 and TRBJ2-5, reads GAGVSQSPSNKVTEKGKDVELRCDPISGHTALYWYRQSLGQGLEFLIYFQGNSAPDKSGLPSDRFSAERTGGSVSTLTIQRTQQEDSAVYLCASSLALARGETQYFGPGTRLLVL.